This is a list of T cell receptor beta chains from one sample in a study of blood T cell repertoires in COVID-19. Using immunoSEQ multiplex PCR, the repertoire was profiled, and TCRdb retains in-frame clones only, with some absent. The sample lists 110,000 or so clones; around 83% were seen once. Source material: peripheral blood. Receptor source: an elderly woman with acute or convalescent COVID-19. Each CDR3 is given with its conserved first and last residue. The D gene is left open where the match is weak. Only part of the rows carry a size: once, few, many, or a class if the clone is expanded.

>TRBV27|TRBJ1-6|.|TRBD1
TGTGCCAGCAGGTTAGCGGGACAGCTAAATTCACCCCTCCACTTT
CASRLAGQLNSPLHF
>TRBV27|TRBJ1-6|.|.
TGTGCCAGCAGTTTAAGCAGGGGTAGCTCACCCCTCCACTTT
CASSLSRGSSPLHF
>TRBV25-1|TRBJ1-3|.|TRBD1
TGTGCCAGCAGTGAAATCGGGACAGGGGACGGAAACACCATATATTTT
CASSEIGTGDGNTIYF
>TRBV7-2|TRBJ2-2|.|TRBD2
TGTGCCAGCAGCTTAGCGGGAGCGGGAGGGCCGATCACCGGGGAGCTGTTTTTT
CASSLAGAGGPITGELFF
>TRBV5-5|TRBJ2-5|.|TRBD2
TGTGCCAGCAGCTTGGAGATAGCGGGAGGGCAAGAGACCCAGTACTTC
CASSLEIAGGQETQYF
>TRBV5-4|TRBJ2-6|.|.
TGTGCCAGCAGCTTGACATCGTTTGGGGCCAACGTCCTGACTTTC
CASSLTSFGANVLTF
>TRBV14|TRBJ2-6|.|.
TGTGCCAGCAGCCGCCCCAGGGAAACATCTGGGGCCAACGTCCTGACTTTC
CASSRPRETSGANVLTF
>TRBV7-8|TRBJ2-1|.|.
TGTGCCAGCAGCTTAGGGAGCGTGGATGAGCAGTTCTTC
CASSLGSVDEQFF
>TRBV18|TRBJ2-3|.|.
TGTGCCAGCTCACCAAGGGAGAGAGGGGATACGCAGTATTTT
CASSPRERGDTQYF
>TRBV24-1|TRBJ2-7|few|TRBD1
TGTGCCACCAGTGTTCCGGGACAGAGCTCCTACGAGCAGTACTTC
CATSVPGQSSYEQYF
>TRBV5-6|TRBJ2-5|once|.
TGTGCCAGCACCCCTGTCGGGGGAGAGGAGACCCAGTACTTC
CASTPVGGEETQYF
>TRBV4-3|TRBJ1-5|once|TRBD1
TGCGCCAGCAGCCCCTCGGGACAGAACAATCAGCCCCAGCATTTT
CASSPSGQNNQPQHF
>TRBV28|TRBJ1-5|.|TRBD1
TGTGCCTCCGAGAGGGGGCGAAATCAGCCCCAGCATTTT
CASERGRNQPQHF
>TRBV4-3|TRBJ2-6|.|TRBD1
TGCGCCAGCAGCCAAGATCGCCAGGGGGTGGTCGTCCTGACTTTC
CASSQDRQGVVVLTF
>TRBV19|TRBJ2-1|.|.
TGTGCCAGTAGTATAGGTGGGCTCAATGAGCAGTTCTTC
CASSIGGLNEQFF
>TRBV29-1|TRBJ2-3|.|.
TGCAGCGCCCAAGTGGGAGGGGGCTTTGGACTAGCTCTAGGTACGCAGTATTTT
CSAQVGGGFGLALGTQYF
>TRBV28|TRBJ2-3|.|.
TGTGCCAGCAGTTGGGGGCTTGGGGATACGCAGTATTTT
CASSWGLGDTQYF
>TRBV5-1|TRBJ2-1|.|TRBD2
TGCGCCAGCAGCATCCCGACTAGCGGGACGGGTGAGCAGTTCTTC
CASSIPTSGTGEQFF
>TRBV5-1|TRBJ2-1|.|.
TGCGCCAGCAGCTCCTCAGGGTACAATGAGCAGTTCTTC
CASSSSGYNEQFF
>TRBV2|TRBJ2-2|.|TRBD2
TGTGCCAGCAGTCAGGGACTAGCCTCCACCGGGGAGCTGTTTTTT
CASSQGLASTGELFF
>TRBV7-8|TRBJ2-5|.|.
TGTGCCAGCAGCTTACGGGAGAGGGAGACCCAGTACTTC
CASSLRERETQYF
>TRBV11-3|TRBJ1-2|.|.
TGTGCCAGCAGTCCCAGGGGTTGGACCTACTATGGCTACACCTTC
CASSPRGWTYYGYTF
>TRBV5-5|TRBJ2-6|.|TRBD2
TGTGCCAGCAGCTTGGCCCCAGCGGGAATGGCTGGGGCCAACGTCCTGACTTTC
CASSLAPAGMAGANVLTF
>TRBV15|TRBJ2-1|.|.
TGTGCCACCAGCAGTCTCAGTGAGCAGTTCTTC
CATSSLSEQFF
>TRBV29-1|TRBJ2-7|.|TRBD2
TGCAGCGTTGAAGGACTAGCGGGAGAGTACGAGCAGTACTTC
CSVEGLAGEYEQYF
>TRBV24-1|TRBJ2-2|.|.
TGTGCCACCAGTGATTTAAGTAGCGGCACCGGGGAGCTGTTTTTT
CATSDLSSGTGELFF
>TRBV5-3|TRBJ2-7|.|TRBD2
TGTGCCAGAGGCTTGCCCAATGGACCGGCGGGGGACTACGAGCAGTACTTC
CARGLPNGPAGDYEQYF
>TRBV24-1|TRBJ2-2|.|.
TGTGCCACCAGTTTGCGAGCCGGGGAGCTGTTTTTT
CATSLRAGELFF
>TRBV21-1|TRBJ2-7|.|.
TGTGCCAGCAGCCGACACAGGGGCGGCGAGCAGTACTTC
CASSRHRGGEQYF
>TRBV29-1|TRBJ2-3|.|TRBD2
TGCAGCGTTGAAGATCAAAGCGGGGCAGATACGCAGTATTTT
CSVEDQSGADTQYF
>TRBV12-3/TRBV12-4|TRBJ2-5|.|.
TGTGCCAGCAGTTTTGCCGGAGAGACCCAGTACTTC
CASSFAGETQYF
>TRBV10-2|TRBJ2-1|once|.
TGCGCCAGCAGTGAGTGGGGGGACAGATACAATGAGCAGTTCTTC
CASSEWGDRYNEQFF
>TRBV4-1|TRBJ2-2|once|TRBD1
TGCGCCAGCAGCCTCTCCCCGACAGGGGGGCCCGGGGAGCTGTTTTTT
CASSLSPTGGPGELFF
>TRBV11-3|TRBJ1-1|.|TRBD1
TGTGCCAGCAGCCCGGACAGGGGGAACACTGAAGCTTTCTTT
CASSPDRGNTEAFF
>TRBV7-6|TRBJ2-3|.|.
TGTGCCAGCAGCTTATTAAGGTCTGGGGCCTCTTACACAGATACGCAGTATTTT
CASSLLRSGASYTDTQYF
>TRBV10-3|TRBJ2-4|.|TRBD1
TGTGCCATCAGTGAGGGACAGGGAAACATTCAGTACTTC
CAISEGQGNIQYF